The 10 T cell receptor beta chains reported below all come from one sample, sequenced in a study of T cells after yellow fever vaccination (dated by TCRdb to about 2019). Libraries came from 5' RACE. Sequencing was performed on an Illumina HiSeq 2500. TCRdb trimmed public reads at Q25 via fastp, called clones via MiXCR and kept in-frame beta chains. CDR3 protein duplicates are merged, each entry listing the most common genes and DNA. The sample profile shows 500,000 to 650,000 distinct CDR3 sequences; about 12% of them were found once. The ten largest clones add up to under 15% of the sample. This specimen's treatment or condition label, interpreted: live attenuated yellow fever vaccine strain. The source material was PBMCs, sampled on the day of the yellow fever booster vaccination. Every receptor here comes from a man aged 30 to 39 who received the YFV17D yellow fever vaccine.

This clonotype turned up a few times. The V and J genes are TRBV5-1 and TRBJ1-2; D remains ambiguous. V was cut by 1 base and J by 2 bases, with 9 bases left in between. Per the germline V gene, CDR1 is SGHRS and CDR2 is YFSETQ. The CDR3 runs 14 residues. In DNA form, the CDR3 reads TGCGCCAGCAGCTTGACGGGATTAAACTATGGCTACACCTTC. The encoded protein is CASSLTGLNYGYTF.

This clonotype was recorded a few times. This chain connects TRBV5-1 to TRBJ1-4; 9 bases are shared with TRBD1. The germline V gene encodes CDR1 SGHRS and CDR2 YFSETQ. V lost 1 base and J lost 8; bases outside the gene matches: 9. The CDR3 covers 16 residues. This chain's CDR3 is CASSLPNRGRDEKLFF. The CDR3, as DNA: TGCGCCAGCAGCTTGCCGAACAGGGGGCGCGACGAAAAACTGTTTTTT.

The chain is built from TRBV10-2 and TRBJ2-2, with 7 bases aligning to TRBD1. Germline V lookup: CDR1 WSHSY, CDR2 SAAADI. V shed 3 bases, J shed 5 bases, and the junction held 9 bases outside the gene matches. The CDR3 loop spans 16 amino acids. The CDR3 nucleotides read TGCGCCAGCAGTGATTTACAGGGGAGACGAACCGGGGAGCTGTTTTTT. Translated: CASSDLQGRRTGELFF.

J is TRBJ1-1 and V is TRBV5-1; 8 nucleotides line up with TRBD1. Germline V gene sequence: CDR1 SGHRS, CDR2 YFSETQ. The CDR3 is 16 residues long. V was clipped by 0 bases and J by 0 bases; unmatched bases: 4. CDR3 in amino acids: CASSLGQGALNTEAFF. CDR3 DNA: TGCGCCAGCAGCTTGGGGCAGGGGGCGTTGAACACTGAAGCTTTCTTT.

This clonotype was detected only a few times. The rearrangement uses TRBV5-1 and TRBJ2-1; TRBD2 matches 8 bases. V trimming: 0 bases; J trimming: 8 bases; junction bases outside the gene matches: 10. CDR1 is SGHRS and CDR2 is YFSETQ in the germline V gene. CDR3 length: 16 residues. The CDR3 coding sequence is TGCGCCAGCAGCTTGGTGTTAACAGCGGGAGTCCATGAGCAGTTCTTC. It specifies CASSLVLTAGVHEQFF.

The rearrangement uses TRBV5-6 and TRBJ1-2; tentative D call: TRBD1 (5 bases). Germline-derived CDR1 and CDR2 are SGHDT and YYEEEE. The CDR3 spans 14 residues. Trimming took off 1 base at V and 8 bases at J, with 15 bases between the two ends. The CDR3 DNA reads as TGTGCCAGCAGCTTGCGACAGCTCCGGAGAGGCTACACCTTC. Protein: CASSLRQLRRGYTF.

This clonotype was detected only a few times. The rearrangement links TRBV12-3 or TRBV12-4 to TRBJ1-5; possible D gene TRBD1, 6 bases. This CDR3 spans 14 amino acids. Trimming took 5 bases from V and 3 from J, leaving 11 bases between them. CDR3 bases: TGTGCCAGCAGTGGGACAAGGTCCAATCAGCCCCAGCATTTT. Protein: CASSGTRSNQPQHF.

This clonotype was seen a few times. The rearrangement joins TRBV5-1 to TRBJ2-3; no reliable D call. The germline gives CDR1 SGHRS, CDR2 YFSETQ. Between the trimmed V and J ends, which lost 5 bases and 0 bases, there was a span of 4 bases. The CDR3 consists of 12 residues. CDR3 loop: CASRESTDTQYF. The CDR3 DNA reads as TGCGCCAGCAGGGAAAGCACAGATACGCAGTATTTT.

This clonotype was seen only a few times. This chain connects TRBV5-1 to TRBJ2-2; D unclear. Germline CDR1 is SGHRS and CDR2 is YFSETQ. The CDR3 covers 16 residues. Trimming removed 0 bases from V and 1 base from J, with 10 bases in between. The CDR3 region is CASSLGRNWNTGELFF. The CDR3 DNA follows: TGCGCCAGCAGCTTGGGTAGAAACTGGAACACCGGGGAGCTGTTTTTT.

The V gene is TRBV7-3, the J gene TRBJ2-2; D gene ambiguous. Trimming took off 6 bases at V and 7 bases at J, with 15 bases between the two ends. Germline V lookup: CDR1 SGHTA, CDR2 FQGTGA. The CDR3 spans 14 residues. The CDR3 nucleotides are TGTGCCAGCAGACCATCCGGGCGTGGCGGGGAGCTGTTTTTT. Translation: CASRPSGRGGELFF.